The 4 T cell receptor beta chains given below trace back to one sample, sequenced in a study of cytotoxic CD8 clonotypes in ibrutinib-treated CLL (dated by TCRdb to the early 2020s). The receptor library was made with the immunoSEQ multiplex PCR assay. TCRdb took this table from immuneACCESS and kept in-frame rearrangements with V and J called. Such tables lack part of the clones; where checked against another copy, unresolved V genes explain under half of the gap, and the rest is unexplained. The sample yields about 160,000 clones; roughly 80% were counted once. Under 2.5% of the sample lies in the top ten. The label giving this sample's time point can be read as: approximately twelve months on ibrutinib. The sample was PBMCs, taken after 12 months of ibrutinib treatment. The receptor source for this set is a human donor with chronic lymphocytic leukemia.

V gene TRBV18 combines with J gene TRBJ1-6; 7 bases are a match to TRBD1. Germline V gene lookup returns CDR1 KGHSH and CDR2 LQKENI. V shed 4 bases and J 11 bases; nucleotides not matched to a gene: 8. CDR3 length: 14 amino acids. Written as DNA, the CDR3 is TGTGCCAGCTCACGGGGACAGTACTTACCACCCCTCCACTTT. It encodes CASSRGQYLPPLHF.

This sequence joins TRBV5-1 and TRBJ2-1; D is unclear. The germline CDR1 and CDR2 sequences are SGHRS and YFSETQ. V lost 0 bases and J lost 5, with 18 bases in between. The CDR3 extends over 17 amino acids. The CDR3 DNA reads as TGCGCCAGCAGCTTGGCCATCAGTCCTACCGGTAACAATGAGCAGTTCTTC. The encoded protein is CASSLAISPTGNNEQFF. Variable domain in full (rest from reference TRBV5-1 and TRBJ2-1): KAGVTQTPRYLIKTRGQQVTLSCSPISGHRSVSWYQQTPGQGLQFLFEYFSETQRNKGNFPGRFSGRQFSNSRSEMNVSTLELGDSALYLCASSLAISPTGNNEQFFGPGTRLTVL.

The chain is built from TRBV19 and TRBJ2-1; TRBD2 might be the D (5 bases). Per the germline V gene, CDR1 is LNHDA and CDR2 is SQIVND (reference sequence). The CDR3 totals 14 residues. V dropped 2 bases and J dropped 8 bases, with 13 bases sitting between them. Written as DNA, the CDR3 is TGTGCCAGTAGTATAAACTGGAGTAGCGATGAGCAGTTCTTC. This sequence encodes CASSINWSSDEQFF.

The chain has TRBV9 and TRBJ2-3; D gene ambiguous. The V gene's germline CDR1 is SGDLS and CDR2 YYNGEE. Trimming stripped 1 base from V and 4 bases from J, with 16 bases between. The CDR3 totals 16 residues. CDR3 DNA sequence: TGTGCCAGCAGCGTACCCGCCCCTCGTAGGTCAGATACGCAGTATTTT. Protein sequence: CASSVPAPRRSDTQYF.